Sequencing of this T cell receptor (beta chain) was carried out in a study of identical twins. Findings of the study overall: Not following the same donors, the study drew its conclusions from cross-sectional statistical analysis. Model-predicted out-of-frame TCR alpha sharing fell below observed values in monozygotic twins.

Remarks on this clonotype: Its antigen is currently unknown.

TCRdb independently ran MiXCR on the 5' RACE reads; one entry per CDR3 protein. The table shows 350,000 to 600,000 distinct CDR3 sequences, with 12% to 15% occurring only once. Germline CDR1 is SNHLY and CDR2 is FYNNEI. V lost 1 base, J lost 7 bases, and 11 bases lay in between. This CDR3 has 13 amino acids. These data are also associated with another study on yellow fever vaccine responses in identical twins.

The origin of this receptor is a young woman in good health. Sequenced sample: CD4+ T cells sorted from blood. The V call is TRBV2, the J call TRBJ2-7; D unresolved. The CDR3: CASSEDPKREQYF. In nucleotides, the CDR3 is TGTGCCAGCAGTGAAGATCCTAAACGTGAGCAGTACTTC.